The TCR beta chain under discussion was sequenced for a study of neurological immune-mediated disorders. Study overall: Among the approximately 35 patients with multiple sclerosis, 31 were relapsing-remitting, while 3 were secondary progressive. Whole-study findings and limits: The most TCR clonal expansion was seen in HTLV-1-associated myelopathy, whereas the least was seen in multiple sclerosis, below the level in healthy controls.

The CDR3 loop spans 14 amino acids. CDR1 is SGHRS, CDR2 YFSETQ, per germline. Notes on this clonotype: What it binds is not known. Its ends do not fully match the called genes, so a read error is possible.

PBMCs stored at -80 C, numbering 2 million, were the origin of the unsorted libraries. A single run covered 15-18 subjects with over 180 million TCR-beta sequences. TCRdb re-called the 5' RACE reads through MiXCR, storing one row per CDR3 protein. Among 80,000 to 95,000 distinct CDR3 sequences listed, under 4.5% were seen once. V gene TRBV5-1 combines with J gene TRBJ1-2; 7 bases fit TRBD1. The specimen sequenced was PBMCs. The receptor was derived from a woman aged 45 to 65 with multiple sclerosis. CDR3 nucleotide sequence: TGCTCCAGCAGCTTGGGCGACAGGGCGGATGGCTACACCTTC. It translates to CSSSLGDRADGYTF.